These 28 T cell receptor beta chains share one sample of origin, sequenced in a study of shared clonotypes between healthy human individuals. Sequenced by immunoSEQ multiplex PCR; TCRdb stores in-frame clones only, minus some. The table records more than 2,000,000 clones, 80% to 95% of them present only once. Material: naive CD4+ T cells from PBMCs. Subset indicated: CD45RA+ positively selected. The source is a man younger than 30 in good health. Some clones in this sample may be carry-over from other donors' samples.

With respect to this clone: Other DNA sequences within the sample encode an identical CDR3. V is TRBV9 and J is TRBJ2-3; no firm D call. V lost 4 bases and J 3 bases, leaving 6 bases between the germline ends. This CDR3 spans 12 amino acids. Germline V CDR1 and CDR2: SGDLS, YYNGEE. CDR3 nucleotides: TGTGCCAGCAGCCCCAGTACAGATACGCAGTATTTT. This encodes CASSPSTDTQYF. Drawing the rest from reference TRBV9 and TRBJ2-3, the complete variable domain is DSGVTQTPKHLITATGQRVTLRCSPRSGDLSVYWYQQSLDQGLQFLIQYYNGEERAKGNILERFSAQQFPDLHSELNLSSLELGDSALYFCASSPSTDTQYFGPGTRLTVL.

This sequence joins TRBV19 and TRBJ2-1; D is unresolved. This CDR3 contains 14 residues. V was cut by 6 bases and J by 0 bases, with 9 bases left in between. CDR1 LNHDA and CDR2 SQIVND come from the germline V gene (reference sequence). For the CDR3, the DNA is TGTGCCAGTAGGGAGACGAGCTCCTACAATGAGCAGTTCTTC. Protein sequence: CASRETSSYNEQFF.

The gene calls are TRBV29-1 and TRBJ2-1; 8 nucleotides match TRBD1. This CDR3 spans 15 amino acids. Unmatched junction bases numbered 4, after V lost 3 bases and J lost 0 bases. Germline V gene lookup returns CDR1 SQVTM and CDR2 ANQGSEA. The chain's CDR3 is CSVDRGPGSYNEQFF. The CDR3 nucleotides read TGCAGCGTTGACAGGGGGCCCGGCTCCTACAATGAGCAGTTCTTC.

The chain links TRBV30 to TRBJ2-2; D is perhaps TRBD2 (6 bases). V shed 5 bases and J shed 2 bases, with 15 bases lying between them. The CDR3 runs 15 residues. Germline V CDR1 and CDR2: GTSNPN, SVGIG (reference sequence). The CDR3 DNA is TGTGCCTGGGCTCGACCGGGACTTAACACCGGGGAGCTGTTTTTT. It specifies CAWARPGLNTGELFF.

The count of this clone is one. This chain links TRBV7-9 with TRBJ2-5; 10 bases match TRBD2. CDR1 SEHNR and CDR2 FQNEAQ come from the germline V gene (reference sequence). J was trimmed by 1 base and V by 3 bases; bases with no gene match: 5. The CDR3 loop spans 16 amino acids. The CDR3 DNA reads TGTGCCAGCAGCTTTGGAGTAGCGGGAGGCCAAGAGACCCAGTACTTC. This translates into CASSFGVAGGQETQYF.

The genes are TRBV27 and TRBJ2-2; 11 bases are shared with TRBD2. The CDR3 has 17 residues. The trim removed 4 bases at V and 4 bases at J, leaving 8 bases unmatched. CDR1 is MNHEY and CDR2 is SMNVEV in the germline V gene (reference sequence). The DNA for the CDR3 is TGTGCCAGCAGTTCCCCCGTAGCGGGAGGGTCCACCGGGGAGCTGTTTTTT. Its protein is CASSSPVAGGSTGELFF.

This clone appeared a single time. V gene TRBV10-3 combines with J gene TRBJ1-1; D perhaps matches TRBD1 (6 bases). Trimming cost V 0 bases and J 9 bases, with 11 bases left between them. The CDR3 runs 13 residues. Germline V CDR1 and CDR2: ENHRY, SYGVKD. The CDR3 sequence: CAISESTGFQAFF. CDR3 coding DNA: TGTGCCATCAGTGAGTCGACAGGCTTCCAAGCTTTCTTT.

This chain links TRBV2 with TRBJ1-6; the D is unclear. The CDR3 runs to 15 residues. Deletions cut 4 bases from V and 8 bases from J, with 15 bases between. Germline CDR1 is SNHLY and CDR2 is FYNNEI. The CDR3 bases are TGTGCCAGCAGTGTATCCGTCGTCGTGTATTCACCCCTCCACTTT. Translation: CASSVSVVVYSPLHF.

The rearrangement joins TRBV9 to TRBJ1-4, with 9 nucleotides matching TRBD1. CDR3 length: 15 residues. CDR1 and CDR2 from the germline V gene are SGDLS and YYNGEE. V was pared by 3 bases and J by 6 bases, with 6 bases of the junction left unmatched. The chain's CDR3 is CASSGTGQGYEKLFF. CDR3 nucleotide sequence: TGTGCCAGCAGCGGTACGGGACAGGGTTATGAAAAACTGTTTTTT.

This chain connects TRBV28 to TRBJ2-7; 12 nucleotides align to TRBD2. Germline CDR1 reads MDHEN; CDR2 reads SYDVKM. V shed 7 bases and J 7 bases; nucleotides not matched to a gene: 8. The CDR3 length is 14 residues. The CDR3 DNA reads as TGTGCCAGCACCCTACAAGGACTAGCGGGGGAGCAGTACTTC. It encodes CASTLQGLAGEQYF.

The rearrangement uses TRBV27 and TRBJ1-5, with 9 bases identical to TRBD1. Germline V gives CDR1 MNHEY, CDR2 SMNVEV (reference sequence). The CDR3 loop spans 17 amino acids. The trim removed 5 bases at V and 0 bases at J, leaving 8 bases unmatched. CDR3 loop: CASSKRQGGNSNQPQHF. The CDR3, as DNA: TGTGCCAGCAGTAAAAGACAGGGGGGAAATAGCAATCAGCCCCAGCATTTT.

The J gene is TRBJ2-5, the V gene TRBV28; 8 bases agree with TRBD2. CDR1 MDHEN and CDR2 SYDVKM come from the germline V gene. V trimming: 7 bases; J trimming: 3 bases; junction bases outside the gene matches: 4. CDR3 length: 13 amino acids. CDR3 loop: CASTREVEETQYF. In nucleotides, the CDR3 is TGTGCCAGCACGCGGGAGGTCGAAGAGACCCAGTACTTC.

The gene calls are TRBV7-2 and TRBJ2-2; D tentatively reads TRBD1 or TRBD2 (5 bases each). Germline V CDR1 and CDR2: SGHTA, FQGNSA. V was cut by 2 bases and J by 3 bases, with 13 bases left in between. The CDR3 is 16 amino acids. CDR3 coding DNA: TGTGCCAGCAGCTTACAGTTGGGGGTTTACACCGGGGAGCTGTTTTTT. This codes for CASSLQLGVYTGELFF.

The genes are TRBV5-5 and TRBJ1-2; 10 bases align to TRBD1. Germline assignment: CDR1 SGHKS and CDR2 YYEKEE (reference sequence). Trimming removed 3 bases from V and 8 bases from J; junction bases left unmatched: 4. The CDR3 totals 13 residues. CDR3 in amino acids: CASSSDRGEGYTF. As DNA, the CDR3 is TGTGCCAGCAGCTCGGACAGGGGGGAGGGCTACACCTTC.

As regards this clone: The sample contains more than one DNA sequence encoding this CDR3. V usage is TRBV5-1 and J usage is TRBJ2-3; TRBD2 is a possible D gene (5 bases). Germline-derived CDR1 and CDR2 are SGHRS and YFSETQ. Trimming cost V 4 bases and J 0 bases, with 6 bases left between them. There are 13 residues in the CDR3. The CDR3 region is CASSRGSTDTQYF. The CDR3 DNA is TGCGCCAGCAGCCGCGGGAGCACAGATACGCAGTATTTT.

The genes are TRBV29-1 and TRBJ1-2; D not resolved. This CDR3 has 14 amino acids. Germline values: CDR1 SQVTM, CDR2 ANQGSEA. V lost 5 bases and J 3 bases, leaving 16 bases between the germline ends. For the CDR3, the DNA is TGCAGCGTTCTTCGCGCCCCTGGGGACTATGGCTACACCTTC. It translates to CSVLRAPGDYGYTF.

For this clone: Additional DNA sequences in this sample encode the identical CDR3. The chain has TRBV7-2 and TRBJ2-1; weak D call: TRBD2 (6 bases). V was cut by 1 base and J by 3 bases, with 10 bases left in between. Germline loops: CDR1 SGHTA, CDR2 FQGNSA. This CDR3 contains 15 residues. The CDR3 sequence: CASSLGTGVYNEQFF. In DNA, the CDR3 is TGTGCCAGCAGCTTAGGTACGGGAGTCTACAATGAGCAGTTCTTC.

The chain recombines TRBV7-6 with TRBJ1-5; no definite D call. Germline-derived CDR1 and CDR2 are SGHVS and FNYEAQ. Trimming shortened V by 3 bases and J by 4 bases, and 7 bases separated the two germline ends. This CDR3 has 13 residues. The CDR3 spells CASSFGRNQPQHF. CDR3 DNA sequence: TGTGCCAGCAGCTTTGGCCGGAATCAGCCCCAGCATTTT.

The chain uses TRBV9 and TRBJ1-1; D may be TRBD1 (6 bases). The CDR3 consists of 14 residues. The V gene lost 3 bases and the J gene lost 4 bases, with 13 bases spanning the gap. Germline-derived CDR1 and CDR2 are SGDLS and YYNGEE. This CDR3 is CASSGQEGGTEAFF. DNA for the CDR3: TGTGCCAGCAGCGGACAGGAGGGAGGCACTGAAGCTTTCTTT.

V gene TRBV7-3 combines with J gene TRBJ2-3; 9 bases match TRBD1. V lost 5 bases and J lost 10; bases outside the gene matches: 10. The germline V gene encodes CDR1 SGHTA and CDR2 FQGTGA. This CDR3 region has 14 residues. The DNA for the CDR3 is TGTGCCAGCAGCCCCGGGACAGGGACATTCCCGCAGTATTTT. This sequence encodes CASSPGTGTFPQYF.

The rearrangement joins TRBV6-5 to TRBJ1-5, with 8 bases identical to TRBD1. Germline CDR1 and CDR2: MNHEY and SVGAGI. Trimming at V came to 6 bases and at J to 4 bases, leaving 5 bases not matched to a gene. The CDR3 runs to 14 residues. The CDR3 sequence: CASRRQGINQPQHF. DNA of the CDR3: TGTGCCAGCAGAAGACAGGGGATTAATCAGCCCCAGCATTTT.

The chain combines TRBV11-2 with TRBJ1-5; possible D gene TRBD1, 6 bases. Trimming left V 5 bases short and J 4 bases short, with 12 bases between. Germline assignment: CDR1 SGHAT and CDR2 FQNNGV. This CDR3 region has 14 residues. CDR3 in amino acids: CASSPRTENQPQHF. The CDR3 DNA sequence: TGTGCCAGCAGCCCTCGGACAGAGAATCAGCCCCAGCATTTT. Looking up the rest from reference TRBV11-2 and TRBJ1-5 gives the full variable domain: EAGVAQSPRYKIIEKRQSVAFWCNPISGHATLYWYQQILGQGPKLLIQFQNNGVVDDSQLPKDRFSAERLKGVDSTLKIQPAKLEDSAVYLCASSPRTENQPQHFGDGTRLSIL.

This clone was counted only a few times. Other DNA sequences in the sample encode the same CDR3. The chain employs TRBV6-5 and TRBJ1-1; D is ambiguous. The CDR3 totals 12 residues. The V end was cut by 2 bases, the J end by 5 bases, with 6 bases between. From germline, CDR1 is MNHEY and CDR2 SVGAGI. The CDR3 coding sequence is TGTGCCAGCAGTTACAAGGGAACTGAAGCTTTCTTT. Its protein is CASSYKGTEAFF.

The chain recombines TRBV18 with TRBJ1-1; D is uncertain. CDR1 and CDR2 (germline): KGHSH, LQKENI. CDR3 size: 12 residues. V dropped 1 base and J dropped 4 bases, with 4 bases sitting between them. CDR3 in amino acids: CASSPQRTEAFF. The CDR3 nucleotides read TGTGCCAGCTCACCACAACGCACTGAAGCTTTCTTT.

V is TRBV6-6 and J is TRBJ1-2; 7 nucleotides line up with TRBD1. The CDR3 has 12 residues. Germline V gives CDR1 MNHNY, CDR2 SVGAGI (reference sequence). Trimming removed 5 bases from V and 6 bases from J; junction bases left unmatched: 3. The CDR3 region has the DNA TGTGCCAGCAGTACCGACAGGGATGGCTACACCTTC. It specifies CASSTDRDGYTF.

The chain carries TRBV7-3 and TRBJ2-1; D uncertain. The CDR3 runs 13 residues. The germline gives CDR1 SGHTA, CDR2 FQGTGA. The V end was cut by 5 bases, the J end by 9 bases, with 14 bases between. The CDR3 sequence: CASSLEEFTEQFF. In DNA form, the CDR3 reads TGTGCCAGCAGCCTAGAGGAGTTTACTGAGCAGTTCTTC.

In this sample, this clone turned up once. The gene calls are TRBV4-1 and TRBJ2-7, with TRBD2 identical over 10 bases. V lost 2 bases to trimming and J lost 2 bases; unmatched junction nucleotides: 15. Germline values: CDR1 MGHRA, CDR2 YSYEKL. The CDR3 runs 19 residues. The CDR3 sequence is CASSQLWLAGASFPYEQYF. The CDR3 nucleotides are TGCGCCAGCAGCCAACTTTGGCTAGCGGGAGCTTCCTTTCCCTACGAGCAGTACTTC.

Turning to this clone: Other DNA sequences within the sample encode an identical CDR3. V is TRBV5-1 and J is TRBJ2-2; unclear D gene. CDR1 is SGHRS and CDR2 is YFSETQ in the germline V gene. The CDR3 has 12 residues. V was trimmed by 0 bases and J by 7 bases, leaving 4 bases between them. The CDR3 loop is CASSLGDGELFF. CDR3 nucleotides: TGCGCCAGCAGCTTGGGGGACGGGGAGCTGTTTTTT.